The TCR beta chain under discussion was sequenced for a study of T-cell reconstitution after alpha-beta-depleted transplantation in children. Overall study findings and caveats: Several hundred expanded graft clones reportedly were the source of alpha-beta T cells about two months after transplant. High day-60 TCRbeta diversity in some patients came from surviving recipient T cells and thymic progenitors. Newly made T cells mostly supplied T-cell counts and diversity one year after transplant.

A TCRbeta library incorporating unique molecular identifiers was prepared. TCRdb ran MiXCR on the PCR reads and lists one entry per CDR3 protein. The sample comprises about 980,000 distinct CDR3 sequences, about 29% of which are singletons, and roughly 30% rests with the top ten. The CDR3 is 18 residues long. Germline CDR1 is KGHSY and CDR2 is FQNENV. Trimming pared 5 bases from V and 2 bases from J, leaving 22 bases between. Comment on this clonotype: The target antigen is unknown.

The rearrangement uses TRBV16 and TRBJ1-5; weak D call: TRBD1 (6 bases). The material sequenced was PBMCs, mostly from graft donor cells, taken 360 days after TCRalphabeta/CD19-depleted stem cell transplant. This clonotype originated in a boy under three years old who had a stem cell transplant for SCID, so the T cells may come from the graft donor. DNA of the CDR3: TGTGCCAGCAGCTCAGAGATCTCAGGGGCTGGAGGCAATCAGCCCCAGCATTTT. Encoded protein: CASSSEISGAGGNQPQHF.